This passage covers 27 T cell receptor beta chains from one sample sequenced in a study of blood T cell repertoires in COVID-19 (TCRdb year 2020). The library came from the immunoSEQ multiplex PCR assay. TCRdb took over this immuneACCESS table, retaining in-frame rearrangements with V and J assigned. Such tables are incomplete; in checked studies, under half of the missing clones stem from an unresolved V gene, and the remainder is unexplained. The sample contains 150,000 or so clones, approximately 80% of them found a single time. Around 13% of the sample is in the top ten clones. Sequences were obtained from PBMCs or T cells enriched from blood (not recorded which). Receptors were obtained from a woman aged 55-69 years who had recovered from COVID-19.

The rearrangement links TRBV5-1 to TRBJ2-1; D is possibly TRBD2 (6 bases). The CDR3 length is 15 residues. Per germline, CDR1 SGHRS and CDR2 YFSETQ. Trimming left V 4 bases short and J 4 bases short, with 15 bases between. The chain's CDR3 is CASSPGGISYNEQFF. In nucleotides, the CDR3 is TGCGCCAGCAGCCCAGGCGGGATATCTTACAATGAGCAGTTCTTC.

This rearrangement joins TRBV9 to TRBJ2-3; 9 bases fit TRBD2. The germline V gene encodes CDR1 SGDLS and CDR2 YYNGEE. V lost 0 bases, J lost 4 bases, and 6 bases stayed unmatched. The CDR3 consists of 16 residues. The CDR3 region is CASSVGAGGPSDTQYF. In DNA, the CDR3 is TGTGCCAGCAGCGTAGGGGCGGGAGGGCCCTCAGATACGCAGTATTTT.

The chain is built from TRBV10-3 and TRBJ2-1; 8 positions match TRBD2. The CDR3 consists of 14 residues. Germline V gene sequence: CDR1 ENHRY, CDR2 SYGVKD. The V and J ends lost 6 bases and 7 bases, in that order; junction bases with no gene match: 8. The CDR3 nucleotides are TGTGCCATCAGGGGAGCGGGAGCCGGTAATGAGCAGTTCTTC. Amino acids: CAIRGAGAGNEQFF.

Comment on this clone: The sample has other DNA sequences that encode this CDR3 too. The V and J genes are TRBV3-1 (or the pseudogene TRBV3-2) and TRBJ1-1, with TRBD1 matching over 9 bases. V lost 1 base and J lost 3; bases outside the gene matches: 3. The CDR3 covers 15 residues. Germline CDR1 reads LGHDT; CDR2 reads YNNKEL (reference sequence). For the CDR3, the DNA is TGTGCCAGCAGCCAAGCGGGACAGGGATACACTGAAGCTTTCTTT. Translating gives CASSQAGQGYTEAFF.

The chain is built from TRBV6-2 or TRBV6-3 and TRBJ2-1; D ambiguous. Per the germline V gene, CDR1 is MNHEY and CDR2 is SVGEGT. Trimming shortened V by 4 bases and J by 10 bases, and 11 bases separated the two germline ends. The CDR3 is 12 residues long. The CDR3 sequence is CASSSLGYEQFF. The DNA of the CDR3 is TGTGCCAGCAGTTCCCTAGGCTACGAGCAGTTCTTC.

This chain links TRBV2 with TRBJ2-1; TRBD1 matches 9 bases. Germline CDR1 is SNHLY and CDR2 is FYNNEI. There are 13 residues in the CDR3. V shed 8 bases and J 5 bases; nucleotides not matched to a gene: 4. The CDR3 nucleotides are TGTGCCAGCGCCGGGACAGGGAACAATGAGCAGTTCTTC. Its protein is CASAGTGNNEQFF.

The chain uses TRBV6-5 and TRBJ1-3, with a weak D call TRBD1 (6 bases). Germline-derived CDR1 and CDR2 are MNHEY and SVGAGI. V was trimmed by 6 bases and J by 1 base, leaving 13 bases between them. This CDR3 is built from 15 residues. The CDR3 loop reads CASSLLGGSGNTIYF. CDR3 DNA: TGTGCCAGCAGCCTCCTAGGGGGTTCTGGAAACACCATATATTTT.

The gene calls are TRBV7-3 and TRBJ2-1; TRBD2 is a possible D gene (6 bases). The germline gives CDR1 SGHTA, CDR2 FQGTGA. Trimming left V 5 bases short and J 6 bases short, with 20 bases between. This CDR3 has 16 amino acids. CDR3: CASSPNRAGSLNEQFF. The CDR3 coding sequence is TGTGCCAGCAGCCCAAACCGGGCGGGATCCCTCAATGAGCAGTTCTTC.

The chain carries TRBV4-2 and TRBJ1-2, with D possibly TRBD1 on 6 matching bases. The CDR3 is 14 amino acids. Between the trimmed V and J ends, which lost 3 bases and 10 bases, there was a span of 18 bases. Per the germline V gene, CDR1 is LGHNA and CDR2 is YNFKEQ. The CDR3 DNA reads TGTGCCAGCAGCCATCCTTCCCGGGACATCCCCTACACCTTC. Protein product: CASSHPSRDIPYTF.

The CDR3 DNA reads as TGTGCCAGCAGTTCTAGGGGAGGTGGTGAAAAACTGTTTTTT. It translates to CASSSRGGGEKLFF. The chain carries TRBV6-5 and TRBJ1-4; D possibly corresponds to TRBD1 (5 bases). CDR3 length equals 14 residues. Germline CDR1 is MNHEY and CDR2 is SVGAGI. The V and J ends lost 4 bases and 7 bases respectively, with 13 bases between them.

The chain links TRBV6-5 to TRBJ2-1, with TRBD2 identical over 11 bases. V dropped 0 bases and J dropped 10; count of bases not matched to a gene: 8. CDR1 is MNHEY, CDR2 SVGAGI, per germline. This CDR3 is built from 16 residues. The CDR3 here is CASSYSSGRALGEQFF. Here the CDR3 DNA reads TGTGCCAGCAGTTACTCTAGCGGGAGGGCCTTAGGGGAGCAGTTCTTC.

The rearrangement uses TRBV6-4 and TRBJ2-2; D possibly corresponds to TRBD2 (5 bases). The ends were cut back, 4 bases at V and 6 bases at J, with 12 bases in the middle. CDR3 length: 14 amino acids. Germline CDR1 is MRHNA and CDR2 is SNTAGT. The DNA for the CDR3 is TGTGCCAGCAGTGTGAGTAGCGTGGCCGGGGAGCTGTTTTTT. Translated: CASSVSSVAGELFF.

This chain connects TRBV6-1 to TRBJ1-5; no definite D call. This CDR3 has 14 amino acids. V lost 2 bases and J 1 base, leaving 6 bases between the germline ends. The germline gives CDR1 MNHNS, CDR2 SASEGT. CDR3 sequence reads: CASSERESNQPQHF. The CDR3 nucleotides read TGTGCCAGCAGTGAAAGGGAGAGCAATCAGCCCCAGCATTTT.

The V call is TRBV5-4, the J call TRBJ1-6; D is undetermined. The CDR3 runs 14 residues. The germline V gene has CDR1 SGHNT and CDR2 YYREEE (reference sequence). V lost 1 base and J 4 bases, leaving 6 bases between the germline ends. The CDR3 loop reads CASSLSRYNSPLHF. CDR3 nucleotides: TGTGCCAGCAGCTTGTCCCGTTATAATTCACCCCTCCACTTT. The entire variable domain, with the rest obtained from reference TRBV5-4 and TRBJ1-6, is as follows: ETGVTQSPTHLIKTRGQQVTLRCSSQSGHNTVSWYQQALGQGPQFIFQYYREEENGRGNFPPRFSGLQFPNYSSELNVNALELDDSALYLCASSLSRYNSPLHFGNGTRLTVT.

The rearrangement links TRBV29-1 to TRBJ2-1; possibly TRBD1 for D (5 bases). Trimming stripped 7 bases from V and 6 bases from J, with 10 bases between. Germline assignment: CDR1 SQVTM and CDR2 ANQGSEA. CDR3 length equals 11 residues. For the CDR3, the DNA is TGCAGCGCCGGACACCTCAATGAGCAGTTCTTC. Amino acid sequence: CSAGHLNEQFF.

CDR3 bases: TGTGCCAGCAGTTATCAGGCGATGAACACTGAAGCTTTCTTT. Amino acid sequence: CASSYQAMNTEAFF. The J gene is TRBJ1-1, the V gene TRBV6-6; D call uncertain. The CDR3 has 14 amino acids. Trimming left V 3 bases short and J 0 bases short, with 8 bases between. CDR1 and CDR2 from the germline V gene are MNHNY and SVGAGI (reference sequence).

The sample holds one count of this clone. V usage is TRBV19 and J usage is TRBJ2-1; TRBD2 aligns across 10 bases. The CDR3 length is 16 residues. The germline gives CDR1 LNHDA, CDR2 SQIVND (reference sequence). V trimming: 5 bases; J trimming: 8 bases; junction bases outside the gene matches: 12. This CDR3 reads CASSPLGTSVWHEQFF. For the CDR3, the DNA is TGTGCCAGTAGTCCCCTCGGGACTAGCGTTTGGCATGAGCAGTTCTTC.

The chain uses TRBV14 and TRBJ1-1; D is unclear. This CDR3 region has 12 residues. The ends were cut back, 4 bases at V and 7 bases at J, with 10 bases in the middle. CDR1 and CDR2 (germline): SGHDN, FVKESK. CDR3 nucleotide sequence: TGTGCCAGCAGCCGCTGGAGCTTTGAAGCTTTCTTT. Translated, it gives CASSRWSFEAFF.

This clone was counted between two and nine times. This chain uses TRBV6-5 with TRBJ1-3; the match to TRBD1 covers 8 bases. Germline lookup yields CDR1 MNHEY and CDR2 SVGAGI. The CDR3 loop spans 14 amino acids. V lost 7 bases, J lost 2 bases, and 4 bases stayed unmatched. CDR3 in amino acids: CASNRQGTGNTIYF. The CDR3 region has the DNA TGTGCCAGCAACAGACAGGGGACTGGAAACACCATATATTTT.

V gene TRBV30 combines with J gene TRBJ1-3; possibly TRBD1 for D (6 bases). V was cut by 5 bases and J by 4 bases, with 15 bases left in between. The CDR3 extends over 14 amino acids. CDR1 is GTSNPN, CDR2 SVGIG, per germline (reference sequence). The CDR3 is CAWSLQGFGNTIYF. Here the CDR3 DNA reads TGTGCCTGGTCCCTTCAGGGGTTCGGAAACACCATATATTTT.

In this sample, this clone turned up a few times. J is TRBJ1-1 and V is TRBV2, with D unresolved. The V gene's germline CDR1 is SNHLY and CDR2 FYNNEI. CDR3 length: 14 amino acids. Trimming pared 7 bases from V and 0 bases from J, leaving 12 bases between. This CDR3 is CASTTKRLNTEAFF. CDR3 bases: TGTGCCAGCACGACTAAACGGCTGAACACTGAAGCTTTCTTT.

This clone was detected only a few times. This sequence joins TRBV7-9 and TRBJ1-1, with D unresolved. The V gene's germline CDR1 is SEHNR and CDR2 FQNEAQ (reference sequence). The CDR3 covers 13 residues. Trimming removed 5 bases at V and 5 bases at J, with 12 bases between. The CDR3 sequence is CASSPEAGTEAFF. The CDR3 DNA follows: TGTGCCAGCAGCCCCGAGGCGGGGACTGAAGCTTTCTTT.

This chain joins TRBV3-1 (or the pseudogene TRBV3-2) and TRBJ2-1, with 9 nucleotides matching TRBD2. Trimming at V came to 1 base and at J to 0 bases, leaving 4 bases not matched to a gene. The germline V gene encodes CDR1 LGHDT and CDR2 YNNKEL (reference sequence). The CDR3 totals 17 residues. CDR3 amino acids: CASSQGLAGASYNEQFF. CDR3 nucleotide sequence: TGTGCCAGCAGCCAAGGCTTAGCGGGGGCCTCCTACAATGAGCAGTTCTTC.

This clone has at least ten counts. The sample has other DNA sequences that encode this CDR3 too. The chain recombines TRBV28 with TRBJ2-7; 8 bases map to TRBD2. This CDR3 spans 14 amino acids. CDR1 is MDHEN, CDR2 SYDVKM, per germline. J gave up 7 bases and V 2 bases, and 7 bases lay outside the gene matches. The CDR3 DNA sequence: TGTGCCAGCAGTTTACAGGGCGGCGGGAGGGAGCAGTACTTC. The encoded protein is CASSLQGGGREQYF.

This sequence joins TRBV5-5 and TRBJ1-6, with 9 bases identical to TRBD1. Germline CDR1 and CDR2: SGHKS and YYEKEE (reference sequence). V shed 5 bases, J shed 7 bases, and the junction held 4 bases outside the gene matches. The CDR3 is 14 amino acids. As DNA, the CDR3 is TGTGCCAGCAGTCCGACAGGGGGGAATTCACCCCTCCACTTT. Translating gives CASSPTGGNSPLHF.

V usage is TRBV6-2 or TRBV6-3 and J usage is TRBJ1-2; a possible D gene is TRBD1 (6 bases). Germline V gene data show CDR1 as MNHEY and CDR2 as SVGEGT. This CDR3 is 14 amino acids long. The V and J ends lost 5 bases and 2 bases respectively, with 12 bases between them. The CDR3 bases are TGTGCCAGCAGTGGACAGCAACGAAACTATGGCTACACCTTC. As protein: CASSGQQRNYGYTF.

V gene TRBV5-1 combines with J gene TRBJ1-3; no firm D call. Germline loops: CDR1 SGHRS, CDR2 YFSETQ. The CDR3 length is 15 residues. V was shortened by 2 bases and J by 4 bases, with 13 bases between the two germline ends. CDR3 coding DNA: TGCGCCAGCAGCTTTAATGAGCTGGGCGGAAACACCATATATTTT. Its protein product is CASSFNELGGNTIYF.